A selection of T cell receptor beta chains follows, all from one sample in a study of T cells after yellow fever vaccination. TCRdb re-called the 5' RACE reads through MiXCR, storing one row per CDR3 protein. The sample has some 160,000 distinct CDR3 sequences, approximately 6.7% seen once; the top ten hold 2.5%. The input for sequencing was CD4+ T cells sorted from PBMCs, taken 4 to 5 days after the first yellow fever vaccination. The receptors come from a man aged 18 to 29 who received the YFV17D yellow fever vaccine. CDR3s include the opening cysteine and the closing phenylalanine or tryptophan. A D gene is named only where the DNA matches it firmly. Rows may omit the clone size; those that give it use once, few, many or a size class.

clone size: few; J gene: TRBJ1-2; D gene: .; V gene: TRBV4-3; CDR3 DNA: TGCGCCAGCAGCCCCGGGGCGGGTTATGGCTACACCTTC; CDR3 protein: CASSPGAGYGYTF
clone size: many; J gene: TRBJ2-2; D gene: TRBD1; V gene: TRBV29-1; CDR3 DNA: TGCAGCGTGGGACAGGGGATCACCGGGGAGCTGTTTTTT; CDR3 protein: CSVGQGITGELFF
clone size: .; J gene: TRBJ1-2; D gene: .; V gene: TRBV20-1; CDR3 DNA: TGCAGTGCACGACGGGAGTATGGCTACACCTTC; CDR3 protein: CSARREYGYTF
clone size: many; J gene: TRBJ1-2; D gene: .; V gene: TRBV5-1; CDR3 DNA: TGCGCCAGCAGCTTGGACCCCCGCATTGATGGCTACACCTTC; CDR3 protein: CASSLDPRIDGYTF
clone size: few; J gene: TRBJ2-3; D gene: .; V gene: TRBV29-1; CDR3 DNA: TGCAGCGCCGCGGGGAGCACAGATACGCAGTATTTT; CDR3 protein: CSAAGSTDTQYF
clone size: few; J gene: TRBJ1-2; D gene: .; V gene: TRBV7-2; CDR3 DNA: TGTGCCAGCAGCTTAAGTTCTCCGGGCTATGGCTACACCTTC; CDR3 protein: CASSLSSPGYGYTF
clone size: many; J gene: TRBJ2-1; D gene: .; V gene: TRBV4-3; CDR3 DNA: TGCGCCAGCAGCCAAGATCTAAAGTTAGCCAGCCGGGGCAATGAGCAGTTCTTC; CDR3 protein: CASSQDLKLASRGNEQFF
clone size: many; J gene: TRBJ1-4; D gene: .; V gene: TRBV6-2/TRBV6-3; CDR3 DNA: TGTGCCAGCAGATCCACGGGGGCTTATGAAAAACTGTTTTTT; CDR3 protein: CASRSTGAYEKLFF
clone size: few; J gene: TRBJ2-5; D gene: .; V gene: TRBV19; CDR3 DNA: TGTGCCAGTAGTATATCCCAGGGGCGGCAAGAGACCCAGTACTTC; CDR3 protein: CASSISQGRQETQYF
clone size: many; J gene: TRBJ1-4; D gene: .; V gene: TRBV5-1; CDR3 DNA: TGCGCCAGCAGCGCCCAGTTCTTAATCTCGGAAAAACTGTTTTTT; CDR3 protein: CASSAQFLISEKLFF
clone size: many; J gene: TRBJ1-1; D gene: .; V gene: TRBV3-1; CDR3 DNA: TGTGCCAGCAGCCTCGAGAACACTGAAGCTTTCTTT; CDR3 protein: CASSLENTEAFF
clone size: many; J gene: TRBJ2-2; D gene: .; V gene: TRBV6-5; CDR3 DNA: TGTGCCAGCAGTTACCTACCGGGACGGACTACCGGGGAGCTGTTTTTT; CDR3 protein: CASSYLPGRTTGELFF
clone size: medium-sized; J gene: TRBJ2-1; D gene: TRBD2; V gene: TRBV7-2; CDR3 DNA: TGTGCCAGCAGCCAGCTAGCGGGGGCCTACAATGAGCAGTTCTTC; CDR3 protein: CASSQLAGAYNEQFF
clone size: many; J gene: TRBJ2-3; D gene: TRBD1; V gene: TRBV24-1; CDR3 DNA: TGTGCCACAGCAACATCGGACAGGGGGGCAGATACGCAGTATTTT; CDR3 protein: CATATSDRGADTQYF
clone size: .; J gene: TRBJ1-5; D gene: TRBD1; V gene: TRBV15; CDR3 DNA: TGTGCCACCAGCCGTGGACAGGTAGACAATCAGCCCCAGCATTTT; CDR3 protein: CATSRGQVDNQPQHF
clone size: many; J gene: TRBJ2-4; D gene: .; V gene: TRBV20-1; CDR3 DNA: TGCAGTGCTACGGCGCTAGCCAAAAACATTCAGTACTTC; CDR3 protein: CSATALAKNIQYF
clone size: .; J gene: TRBJ2-7; D gene: TRBD1; V gene: TRBV12-3/TRBV12-4; CDR3 DNA: TGTGCCAGCAGGGGACAGGGGGTTTACGAGCAGTACTTC; CDR3 protein: CASRGQGVYEQYF
clone size: many; J gene: TRBJ1-5; D gene: .; V gene: TRBV12-3/TRBV12-4; CDR3 DNA: TGTGCCAGCAGCCACTCGATTGGTGGCCTCAATCAGCCCCAGCATTTT; CDR3 protein: CASSHSIGGLNQPQHF
clone size: few; J gene: TRBJ1-5; D gene: .; V gene: TRBV4-3; CDR3 DNA: TGCGCCAGCAGCCAAGGGTTCAACGGTGTCGGGCAGCCCCAGCATTTT; CDR3 protein: CASSQGFNGVGQPQHF
clone size: many; J gene: TRBJ2-7; D gene: .; V gene: TRBV5-5; CDR3 DNA: TGTGCCAGCAGCCCATACGGGACAAGCTCCTACGAGCAGTACTTC; CDR3 protein: CASSPYGTSSYEQYF
clone size: many; J gene: TRBJ1-6; D gene: .; V gene: TRBV7-3; CDR3 DNA: TGTGCCAGCAGCTTACAGGGTGGGTCACCCCTCCACTTT; CDR3 protein: CASSLQGGSPLHF
clone size: many; J gene: TRBJ1-2; D gene: .; V gene: TRBV2; CDR3 DNA: TGTGCCAGCAACAGAAAAGAATATGGCTACACCTTC; CDR3 protein: CASNRKEYGYTF
clone size: many; J gene: TRBJ2-2; D gene: .; V gene: TRBV6-2/TRBV6-3; CDR3 DNA: TGTGCCAGCAGTTCAGGGCTAAATGCCGGGGAGCTGTTTTTT; CDR3 protein: CASSSGLNAGELFF
clone size: many; J gene: TRBJ2-5; D gene: TRBD1; V gene: TRBV7-9; CDR3 DNA: TGTGCCAGCAGCCAAGGGACAGTAGAGACCCAGTACTTC; CDR3 protein: CASSQGTVETQYF
clone size: many; J gene: TRBJ2-3; D gene: TRBD2; V gene: TRBV5-1; CDR3 DNA: TGCGCCAGCAGCTTACTAGCGGGGTTCCCAGATACGCAGTATTTT; CDR3 protein: CASSLLAGFPDTQYF
clone size: many; J gene: TRBJ1-2; D gene: TRBD1; V gene: TRBV5-1; CDR3 DNA: TGCGCCAGCAGCTTGGGACAGGGCGACTATGGCTACACCTTC; CDR3 protein: CASSLGQGDYGYTF
clone size: few; J gene: TRBJ1-5; D gene: .; V gene: TRBV21-1; CDR3 DNA: TGTGCCAGCAGCCCTTGGGCCCCCGGCGGTCTGCCCCAGCATTTT; CDR3 protein: CASSPWAPGGLPQHF
clone size: .; J gene: TRBJ2-7; D gene: .; V gene: TRBV4-1; CDR3 DNA: TGCGCCAGCAGCCAAGTCCAGGGGGGGCAGTACTTC; CDR3 protein: CASSQVQGGQYF
clone size: many; J gene: TRBJ2-7; D gene: .; V gene: TRBV5-1; CDR3 DNA: TGCGCCAGCAGCTTTCAGGGAACCTACGAGCAGTACTTC; CDR3 protein: CASSFQGTYEQYF
clone size: many; J gene: TRBJ2-5; D gene: .; V gene: TRBV27; CDR3 DNA: TGTGCCAGCAGTTTACTGGGGGCCGACTCGGCCCAGTACTTC; CDR3 protein: CASSLLGADSAQYF
clone size: .; J gene: TRBJ2-7; D gene: .; V gene: TRBV7-8; CDR3 DNA: TGTGCCAGCAGCGAAGGGGTAGGGGGTACCTCCTACGAGCAGTACTTC; CDR3 protein: CASSEGVGGTSYEQYF
clone size: many; J gene: TRBJ1-1; D gene: TRBD1; V gene: TRBV20-1; CDR3 DNA: TGCAGTGCTACCCAGGGGGCAGAAACTGAAGCTTTCTTT; CDR3 protein: CSATQGAETEAFF
clone size: many; J gene: TRBJ2-1; D gene: TRBD1; V gene: TRBV4-2; CDR3 DNA: TGTGCCAGCAGCCAACCCGGGACAGGGGTCCTTAATGAGCAGTTCTTC; CDR3 protein: CASSQPGTGVLNEQFF
clone size: few; J gene: TRBJ1-4; D gene: .; V gene: TRBV5-1; CDR3 DNA: TGCGCCAGCAGTATCCGGGACGCCGATGAAAAACTGTTTTTT; CDR3 protein: CASSIRDADEKLFF
clone size: few; J gene: TRBJ2-7; D gene: .; V gene: TRBV14; CDR3 DNA: TGTGCCAGCAGTAAAACTTACGAGCAGTACTTC; CDR3 protein: CASSKTYEQYF
clone size: many; J gene: TRBJ2-2; D gene: .; V gene: TRBV5-1; CDR3 DNA: TGCGCCAGCAGCTTGGAGGACGGCCGAGCGAACACCGGGGAGCTGTTTTTT; CDR3 protein: CASSLEDGRANTGELFF
clone size: .; J gene: TRBJ2-5; D gene: .; V gene: TRBV5-1; CDR3 DNA: TGCGCCAGCGGACCGGGACTGGGGATTCGAGAGACCCAGTACTTC; CDR3 protein: CASGPGLGIRETQYF
clone size: many; J gene: TRBJ1-1; D gene: .; V gene: TRBV5-1; CDR3 DNA: TGCGCCAGCAGCTTGGATCCGGTGAACACTGAAGCTTTCTTT; CDR3 protein: CASSLDPVNTEAFF
clone size: many; J gene: TRBJ2-3; D gene: TRBD2; V gene: TRBV7-8; CDR3 DNA: TGTGCCAGCAGCCCATACTTCTTCAGCGGGGATACAGATACGCAGTATTTT; CDR3 protein: CASSPYFFSGDTDTQYF
clone size: many; J gene: TRBJ1-1; D gene: .; V gene: TRBV20-1; CDR3 DNA: TGCAGTGCTAGAGTAGCGGACACGGATGGAAACACTGAAGCTTTCTTT; CDR3 protein: CSARVADTDGNTEAFF
clone size: few; J gene: TRBJ2-2; D gene: .; V gene: TRBV5-1; CDR3 DNA: TGCGCCAGCAGCTTGGGGTCTTACGGGAATACCGGGGAGCTGTTTTTT; CDR3 protein: CASSLGSYGNTGELFF
clone size: .; J gene: TRBJ1-1; D gene: .; V gene: TRBV7-2; CDR3 DNA: TGTGCCAGCAGCCGGGGGCGGGAGGCTTTCTTT; CDR3 protein: CASSRGREAFF
clone size: many; J gene: TRBJ2-4; D gene: .; V gene: TRBV20-1; CDR3 DNA: TGCAGTGCCACCCCAATAGGGCTAGCCAAAAACATTCAGTACTTC; CDR3 protein: CSATPIGLAKNIQYF
clone size: .; J gene: TRBJ2-7; D gene: TRBD2; V gene: TRBV7-2; CDR3 DNA: TGTGCCAGCAGCTATAGCGGGGGGGCCTACGAGCAGTACTTC; CDR3 protein: CASSYSGGAYEQYF
clone size: many; J gene: TRBJ1-2; D gene: TRBD1; V gene: TRBV12-3/TRBV12-4; CDR3 DNA: TGTGCCAGCAGTCGAAGGACAGGGGGCTTAGGTTGGCCCACCTTC; CDR3 protein: CASSRRTGGLGWPTF
clone size: many; J gene: TRBJ2-1; D gene: TRBD1; V gene: TRBV7-6; CDR3 DNA: TGTGCCAGCAGCTTAGTGGGGGGACAGGACATCTACAATGAGCAGTTCTTC; CDR3 protein: CASSLVGGQDIYNEQFF
clone size: few; J gene: TRBJ2-4; D gene: TRBD1; V gene: TRBV7-6; CDR3 DNA: TGTGCCAGCAGCTCCCGGGACAGGGGGGGCATTCAGTACTTC; CDR3 protein: CASSSRDRGGIQYF
clone size: few; J gene: TRBJ2-1; D gene: TRBD2; V gene: TRBV4-3; CDR3 DNA: TGCGCCAGCAGCCTTGGGACTAGCGGGGACTACAATGAGCAGTTCTTC; CDR3 protein: CASSLGTSGDYNEQFF
clone size: .; J gene: TRBJ2-5; D gene: TRBD1; V gene: TRBV7-9; CDR3 DNA: TGTGCCAGCAGCCAGATTCCAGGGGGCGCAGAGACCCAGTACTTC; CDR3 protein: CASSQIPGGAETQYF
clone size: many; J gene: TRBJ2-3; D gene: TRBD2; V gene: TRBV4-3; CDR3 DNA: TGCGCCAGCAGCCAAAGACTAGCGGGGGGTGGAGGCACAGATACGCAGTATTTT; CDR3 protein: CASSQRLAGGGGTDTQYF
clone size: many; J gene: TRBJ2-1; D gene: .; V gene: TRBV5-1; CDR3 DNA: TGCGCCAGCAGAATGGGGGGCGGGCGCCCATGGGAGCAGTTCTTC; CDR3 protein: CASRMGGGRPWEQFF
clone size: few; J gene: TRBJ1-2; D gene: .; V gene: TRBV9; CDR3 DNA: TGTGCCAGCAGCGCCACAGGCTTTGATGGCTACACCTTC; CDR3 protein: CASSATGFDGYTF
clone size: many; J gene: TRBJ1-3; D gene: .; V gene: TRBV7-8; CDR3 DNA: TGTGCCAGCAGCGGACACCCAGGGGCCGCTGGAAACACCATATATTTT; CDR3 protein: CASSGHPGAAGNTIYF